Given below is one TCR beta chain in context. Its specificity is unknown. This sample is drawn from a study of OX40 agonist ivuxolimab in advanced cancers. The trim removed 0 bases at V and 8 bases at J, leaving 8 bases unmatched. This CDR3 has 15 residues. Per germline, CDR1 SGDLS and CDR2 YYNGEE. Findings and caveats of the study: The 0.1-3.0 mg/kg partial responders had among the lowest clonal expansion.

The table came from immunoSEQ multiplex PCR; TCRdb's copy has only in-frame clones and leaves some out. The sample has more than 80,000 clones, roughly 94% seen once. This clonotype was sampled from an adult with an advanced solid tumor such as melanoma, head and neck, liver or kidney cancer. V gene TRBV9 combines with J gene TRBJ2-1, with 7 bases that match TRBD2. The sample was CD4+ or CD8+ T cells sorted from blood, taken in a trial of the OX40 agonist ivuxolimab. CDR3 region: CASSVDGTTIDEQFF. The CDR3, as DNA: TGTGCCAGCAGCGTAGATGGGACTACCATAGATGAGCAGTTCTTC.